This TCR beta chain was profiled in a study of beta chain features in type 1 diabetes. Isolated RNA was reverse transcribed in full, so expressed TCRB transcripts were sequenced. The table came from immunoSEQ multiplex PCR; TCRdb's copy has only in-frame clones and leaves some out. Of 350,000 or so clones in the sample, 20% are singletons; the top ten hold around 0.044%. CD45RO/CCR7/CD25/CD127/CD95/CD27 separated CD4+ naive, central memory, regulatory and stem cell-like memory cells by sorting. Study observations and caveats: Type 1 diabetes patients had TCRB CDR3s that were shorter (moderately but significantly so) in all four CD4+ subsets.

Notes on this clone: The antigen is undetermined.

Looked up from germline, CDR1 is SQVTM and CDR2 is ANQGSEA. The CDR3 contains 12 residues. The germline V and J ends were trimmed by 4 bases and 5 bases, with 11 bases remaining between them. The V call is TRBV29-1, the J call TRBJ1-2; D is possibly TRBD1 (5 bases). The receptor comes from a young woman in good health. Sequences were obtained from naive CD4+ T cells from blood. The CDR3 spells CSVGVTAYGYTF. CDR3 sequence (DNA): TGCAGCGTTGGTGTGACAGCTTATGGCTACACCTTC. The full variable domain, its missing parts supplied by reference TRBV29-1 and TRBJ1-2, is SAVISQKPSRDICQRGTSLTIQCQVDSQVTMMFWYRQQPGQSLTLIATANQGSEATYESGFVIDKFPISRPNLTFSTLTVSNMSPEDSSIYLCSVGVTAYGYTFGSGTRLTVV.